Presented here are 23 T cell receptor beta chains from one specimen sequenced in a study. Treg sorting used a CD4+CD25+CD127-/low gate. A single record per CDR3 protein comes from TCRdb applying MiXCR to the 5' RACE reads. The data contain 9,000 to 10,000 distinct CDR3 sequences, about 15% of them singletons. The sample consisted of Tregs sorted from blood. Receptor source: a female donor with breast cancer.

This clonotype came up many times. The CDR3 DNA sequence: TGTGCCAGCAGCCCCCTCCGAGGGAGGGCGAGTGAGCAGTTCTTC. It translates to CASSPLRGRASEQFF. V gene TRBV7-9 combines with J gene TRBJ2-1; 7 bases map to TRBD2. The CDR3 spans 15 residues. The ends lost 5 bases at V and 9 bases at J; junction bases unmatched: 13. The V gene's germline CDR1 is SEHNR and CDR2 FQNEAQ (reference sequence).

A remark on this clonotype: A much larger clone lies one base from this, so it may be a read error. The chain combines TRBV7-2 with TRBJ1-2; D may be TRBD1 (5 bases). Looked up from germline, CDR1 is SGHTA and CDR2 is FQGNSA. Trimming stripped 5 bases from V and 5 bases from J, with 18 bases between. The CDR3 loop spans 15 amino acids. The CDR3 DNA reads as TGTGCCAGCAGCGTGGACGGGACGGCCCTTTATGGCTACACCTTC. Its translation is CASSVDGTALYGYTF.

This clonotype rates as medium-sized. CDR3 region: CSARDSGRMPEQYF. The DNA for the CDR3 is TGCAGTGCTAGAGATAGCGGGAGGATGCCCGAGCAGTACTTC. The V call is TRBV20-1, the J call TRBJ2-7; 10 bases line up with TRBD2. CDR3 length: 14 amino acids. The V gene's germline CDR1 is DFQATT and CDR2 SNEGSKA (reference sequence). Trimming took 0 bases from V and 6 from J; bases not matched to a gene: 5.

The chain carries TRBV7-2 and TRBJ2-7; the D gene is possibly TRBD1 (6 bases). V gave up 5 bases and J gave up 7 bases, with 12 bases separating them. The germline gives CDR1 SGHTA, CDR2 FQGNSA. The CDR3 sequence is 12 residues long. CDR3 sequence: CASSPYREEQYF. CDR3 coding DNA: TGTGCCAGCAGCCCTTACAGGGAAGAGCAGTACTTC.

This clonotype ranks as medium-sized. V gene TRBV29-1 combines with J gene TRBJ1-6; D is undetermined. CDR1 is SQVTM, CDR2 ANQGSEA, per germline. The V end was cut by 7 bases, the J end by 5 bases, with 15 bases between. The CDR3 sequence is 14 residues long. This CDR3 reads CSAALRIDNSPLHF. CDR3 nucleotide sequence: TGCAGCGCGGCCCTCAGGATAGATAATTCACCCCTCCACTTT.

This clonotype was recorded once. This could be a read error, since a much larger clone is one nucleotide away. V and J are TRBV27 and TRBJ1-5, with TRBD1 matching over 7 bases. J lost 9 bases, V lost 3 bases, and 8 bases had no gene match. Per the germline V gene, CDR1 is MNHEY and CDR2 is SMNVEV (reference sequence). This CDR3 has 14 amino acids. CDR3 bases: TGTGCCAGCAGTTTGAAGGGGGCCCATCTGCCCCAGCATTTT. Translation: CASSLKGAHLPQHF.

At least ten counts were recorded for this clonotype. The rearrangement links TRBV6-6 to TRBJ1-3; D gene ambiguous. V lost 0 bases, J lost 3 bases, and 9 bases lay in between. Germline V gene data show CDR1 as MNHNY and CDR2 as SVGAGI (reference sequence). This CDR3 spans 15 amino acids. The CDR3, as DNA: TGTGCCAGCAGTTACTCTTCAGGAATTGGAAACACCATATATTTT. Translating it yields CASSYSSGIGNTIYF.

This clonotype was found many times. The chain uses TRBV12-3 or TRBV12-4 and TRBJ2-7, with 8 bases matching TRBD1. V shed 3 bases and J 9 bases; nucleotides not matched to a gene: 7. This CDR3 has 13 amino acids. The CDR3 nucleotides read TGTGCCAGCAGTTTTGGGACAGGTCTCGGGCAGTACTTC. Its protein is CASSFGTGLGQYF.

This clonotype showed up just a few times. A much larger clone lies a single base off, so this may be a read error. V and J are TRBV28 and TRBJ2-5; the D is unclear. CDR3 length: 13 residues. Trimming took off 8 bases at V and 1 base at J, with 11 bases between the two ends. From germline, CDR1 is MDHEN and CDR2 SYDVKM. The CDR3: CASGNSGQETQYF. The CDR3 DNA sequence: TGTGCCAGCGGAAACTCGGGCCAAGAGACCCAGTACTTC.

This clonotype was seen repeatedly, ten times or more. The chain joins TRBV3-1 to TRBJ1-1; 8 bases align to TRBD1. This CDR3 is 13 amino acids long. Germline loops: CDR1 LGHDT, CDR2 YNNKEL (reference sequence). The V gene end was trimmed by 5 bases and the J gene end by 4 bases; junction bases not matched to a gene: 3. The CDR3 reads CASSKQGGTEAFF. CDR3 sequence (DNA): TGTGCCAGCAGCAAACAGGGGGGCACTGAAGCTTTCTTT.

The table lists this clonotype with many counts. The chain has TRBV4-1 and TRBJ1-1; tentatively, D is TRBD1 (5 bases). Trimming stripped 4 bases from V and 4 bases from J, with 19 bases between. The CDR3 totals 16 residues. Germline-derived CDR1 and CDR2 are MGHRA and YSYEKL. Written as DNA, the CDR3 is TGCGCCAGCAGCCCCCTTGCTTCAAGGGGCGGCACTGAAGCTTTCTTT. Translation gives CASSPLASRGGTEAFF.

About this clonotype: A much bigger clone sits one base away, suggesting this may be a read error. The rearrangement joins TRBV11-2 to TRBJ2-2; D possibly corresponds to TRBD2 (5 bases). Germline CDR1 reads SGHAT; CDR2 reads FQNNGV. The CDR3 has 13 amino acids. The CDR3 sequence: CARSWTSTGELFF. CDR3 sequence (DNA): TGTGCCCGCAGTTGGACTTCCACCGGGGAGCTGTTTTTT.

Comments on this clonotype: A clone one base away is much larger, so this may be a read error. This chain links TRBV29-1 with TRBJ1-1, with D maybe TRBD1 (5 bases). The CDR3 loop spans 14 amino acids. The germline CDR1 and CDR2 sequences are SQVTM and ANQGSEA. The CDR3: CGVGRGTPGTEAFF. For the CDR3, the DNA is TGCGGCGTTGGGAGGGGCACCCCGGGCACTGAAGCTTTCTTT.

To note about this clonotype: A much larger clone differs by one base, so this may be a read error. The J gene is TRBJ2-7, the V gene TRBV29-1; D is unclear. The CDR3 spans 11 residues. With 6 bases removed from V and 8 bases from J, the gap between germline ends came to 14 bases. Germline V gives CDR1 SQVTM, CDR2 ANQGSEA. This chain's CDR3 is CSVGSSHKQYF. The CDR3 bases are TGCAGCGTCGGCAGCAGTCACAAGCAGTACTTC.

This clonotype was found many times. This chain connects TRBV18 to TRBJ2-7, with 7 positions matching TRBD1. Germline loops: CDR1 KGHSH, CDR2 LQKENI. CDR3 length equals 14 residues. V shed 2 bases, J shed 3 bases, and the junction held 4 bases outside the gene matches. In DNA, the CDR3 is TGTGCCAGCTCACCAAAGGGGGCCCACTACGAGCAGTACTTC. Amino acid sequence: CASSPKGAHYEQYF. Filled out from reference TRBV18 and TRBJ2-7, the complete variable domain reads NAGVMQNPRHLVRRRGQEARLRCSPMKGHSHVYWYRQLPEEGLKFMVYLQKENIIDESGMPKERFSAEFPKEGPSILRIQQVVRGDSAAYFCASSPKGAHYEQYFGPGTRLTVT.

The DNA for the CDR3 is TGTGCCAGCAGCCGGGCCCAACATAAAGCGAACACCGGGGAGCTGTTTTTT. This codes for CASSRAQHKANTGELFF. J is TRBJ2-2 and V is TRBV3-1; D is unresolved. V was shortened by 4 bases and J by 0 bases, with 15 bases between the two germline ends. Germline lookup yields CDR1 LGHDT and CDR2 YNNKEL (reference sequence). The CDR3 has 17 residues.

Regarding this clonotype: A read error is possible here, since a much larger clone lies one base away. CDR3 in DNA: TGTGCCAGCAGCCCCCGGACAGGTCCCTCCCACGAGCAGTACTTC. Translated: CASSPRTGPSHEQYF. The V and J genes are TRBV11-2 and TRBJ2-7; TRBD1 matches 7 bases. The CDR3 loop spans 15 amino acids. Germline-derived CDR1 and CDR2 are SGHAT and FQNNGV.

This clonotype was picked up a small number of times. A much bigger clone sits one base away, suggesting this may be a read error. The V and J genes are TRBV7-2 and TRBJ2-7; D uncertain. The CDR3 totals 15 residues. Germline V gene lookup returns CDR1 SGHTA and CDR2 FQGNSA. CDR3 sequence: CASSLAHGLPYELYF. The DNA for the CDR3 is TGTGCCAGCAGCTTAGCGCACGGGCTTCCCTACGAGCTGTACTTC.

The sample holds many counts of this clonotype. The J gene is TRBJ2-7, the V gene TRBV7-9, with D possibly TRBD1 on 7 matching bases. This CDR3 contains 14 residues. Trimming took off 3 bases at V and 7 bases at J, with 16 bases between the two ends. Germline values: CDR1 SEHNR, CDR2 FQNEAQ (reference sequence). The CDR3 loop is CASSFGGGAGEQYF. For the CDR3, the DNA is TGTGCCAGCAGCTTTGGAGGGGGCGCAGGGGAGCAGTACTTC.

This clonotype was observed a handful of times. V usage is TRBV5-1 and J usage is TRBJ2-1; D not resolved. The V end lost 0 bases, the J end lost 4 bases, and 8 bases lay between the germline ends. Germline assignment: CDR1 SGHRS and CDR2 YFSETQ. CDR3 length equals 14 residues. The CDR3 region is CASSLAPPYNEQFF. The CDR3 nucleotides read TGCGCCAGCAGCTTGGCGCCACCTTACAATGAGCAGTTCTTC.

By proportion, this clonotype is medium-sized. The chain couples TRBV5-1 to TRBJ2-7; 7 bases are shared with TRBD2. Germline assignment: CDR1 SGHRS and CDR2 YFSETQ. The CDR3 is made up of 16 amino acids. V lost 2 bases to trimming and J lost 4 bases; unmatched junction nucleotides: 12. The CDR3 loop reads CASSFGPDGGRYEQYF. As DNA, the CDR3 is TGCGCCAGCAGCTTTGGCCCCGACGGGGGGAGGTACGAGCAGTACTTC.

This clonotype occurred a few times. The chain is built from TRBV30 and TRBJ1-5, with D hard to call. Per germline, CDR1 GTSNPN and CDR2 SVGIG (reference sequence). Trimming shortened V by 0 bases and J by 7 bases, and 16 bases separated the two germline ends. CDR3 size: 15 residues. The CDR3 DNA follows: TGTGCCTGGAGTGTACGATGGGGTTTAGGGCAGCCCCAGCATTTT. Protein product: CAWSVRWGLGQPQHF.

A remark on this clonotype: Germline is not matched at one junction end, which may reflect a read error. This sequence joins TRBV12-3 or TRBV12-4 and TRBJ2-6, with D possibly matching TRBD1 (5 bases). The CDR3 spans 16 residues. For the CDR3, the DNA is TGTGCCAGCAGTTTGAGAGCTATCTCTGGGGCCAACGTCCAGGCTTTC. It codes for CASSLRAISGANVQAF.